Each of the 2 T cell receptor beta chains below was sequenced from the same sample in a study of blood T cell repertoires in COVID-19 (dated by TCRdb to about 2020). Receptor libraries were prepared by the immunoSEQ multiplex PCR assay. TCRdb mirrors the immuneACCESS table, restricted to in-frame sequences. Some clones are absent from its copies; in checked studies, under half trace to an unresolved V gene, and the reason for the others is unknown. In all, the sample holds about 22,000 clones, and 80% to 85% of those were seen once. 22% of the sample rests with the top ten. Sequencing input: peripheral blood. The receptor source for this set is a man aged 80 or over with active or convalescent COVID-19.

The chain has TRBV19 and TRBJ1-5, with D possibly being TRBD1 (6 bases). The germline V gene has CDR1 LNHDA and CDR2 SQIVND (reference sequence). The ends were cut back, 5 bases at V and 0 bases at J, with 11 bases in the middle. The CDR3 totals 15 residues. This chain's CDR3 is CASSGQLYSNQPQHF. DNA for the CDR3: TGTGCCAGTAGTGGACAGCTTTATAGCAATCAGCCCCAGCATTTT.

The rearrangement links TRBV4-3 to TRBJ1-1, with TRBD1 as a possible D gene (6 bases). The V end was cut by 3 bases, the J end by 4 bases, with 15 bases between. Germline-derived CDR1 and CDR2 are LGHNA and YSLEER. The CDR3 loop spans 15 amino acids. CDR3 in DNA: TGCGCCAGCAGCCAGCGAACAGGGATCGGCACTGAAGCTTTCTTT. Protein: CASSQRTGIGTEAFF.